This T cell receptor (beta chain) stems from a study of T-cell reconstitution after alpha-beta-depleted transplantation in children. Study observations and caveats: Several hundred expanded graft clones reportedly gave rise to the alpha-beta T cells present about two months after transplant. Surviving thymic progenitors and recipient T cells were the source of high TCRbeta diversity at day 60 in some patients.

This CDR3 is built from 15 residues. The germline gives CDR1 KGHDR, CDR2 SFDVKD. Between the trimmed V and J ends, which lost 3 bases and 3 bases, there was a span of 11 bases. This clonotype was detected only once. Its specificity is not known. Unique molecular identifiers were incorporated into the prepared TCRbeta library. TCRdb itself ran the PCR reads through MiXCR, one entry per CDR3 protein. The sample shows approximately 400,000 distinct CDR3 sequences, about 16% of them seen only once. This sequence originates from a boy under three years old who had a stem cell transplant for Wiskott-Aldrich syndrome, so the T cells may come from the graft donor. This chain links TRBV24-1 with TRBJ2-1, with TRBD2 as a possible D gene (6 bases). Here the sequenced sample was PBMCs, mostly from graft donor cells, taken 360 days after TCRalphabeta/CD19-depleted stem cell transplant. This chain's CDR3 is CATSDQTSFYNEQFF. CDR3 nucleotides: TGTGCCACCAGTGATCAGACTAGTTTCTACAATGAGCAGTTCTTC.